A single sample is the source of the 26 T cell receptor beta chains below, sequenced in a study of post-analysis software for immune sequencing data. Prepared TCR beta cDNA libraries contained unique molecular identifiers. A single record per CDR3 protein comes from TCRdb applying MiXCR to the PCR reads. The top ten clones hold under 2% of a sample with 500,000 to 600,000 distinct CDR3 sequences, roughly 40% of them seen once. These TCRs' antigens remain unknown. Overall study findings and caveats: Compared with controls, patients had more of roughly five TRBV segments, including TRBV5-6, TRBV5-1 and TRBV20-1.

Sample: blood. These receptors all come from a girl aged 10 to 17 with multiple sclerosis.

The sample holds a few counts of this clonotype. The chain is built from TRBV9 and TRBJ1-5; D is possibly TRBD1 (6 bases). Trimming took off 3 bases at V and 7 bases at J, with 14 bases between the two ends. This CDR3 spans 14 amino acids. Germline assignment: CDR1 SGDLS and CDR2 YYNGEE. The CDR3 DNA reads TGTGCCAGCAGCGACCACAGGGCTGGGCAGCCCCAGCATTTT. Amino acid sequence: CASSDHRAGQPQHF.

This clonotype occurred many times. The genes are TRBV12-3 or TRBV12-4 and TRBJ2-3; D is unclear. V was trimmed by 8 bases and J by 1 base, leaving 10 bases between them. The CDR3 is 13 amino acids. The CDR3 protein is CASQVDGTDTQYF. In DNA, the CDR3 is TGTGCCAGCCAGGTTGACGGCACAGATACGCAGTATTTT.

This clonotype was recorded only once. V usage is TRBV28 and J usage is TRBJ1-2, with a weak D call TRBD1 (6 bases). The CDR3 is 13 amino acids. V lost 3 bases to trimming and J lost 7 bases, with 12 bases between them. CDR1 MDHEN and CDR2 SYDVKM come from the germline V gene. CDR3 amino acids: CASSFQGRGGYTF. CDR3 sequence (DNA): TGTGCCAGCAGTTTCCAGGGGCGGGGTGGCTACACCTTC.

The chain's CDR3 is CASRPKERPDTQYF. In DNA form, the CDR3 reads TGTGCCAGCAGACCAAAAGAGAGGCCAGATACGCAGTATTTT. The chain combines TRBV7-9 with TRBJ2-3; no definite D call. CDR1 is SEHNR, CDR2 FQNEAQ, per germline (reference sequence). Trimming shortened V by 6 bases and J by 4 bases, and 14 bases separated the two germline ends. The CDR3 extends over 14 amino acids.

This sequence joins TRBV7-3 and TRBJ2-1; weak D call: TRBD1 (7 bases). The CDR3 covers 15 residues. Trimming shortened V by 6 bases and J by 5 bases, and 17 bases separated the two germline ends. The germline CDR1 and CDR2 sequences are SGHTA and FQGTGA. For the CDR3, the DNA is TGTGCCAGCAGTCGCGGGACAGTACTCCACAATGAGCAGTTCTTC. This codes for CASSRGTVLHNEQFF.

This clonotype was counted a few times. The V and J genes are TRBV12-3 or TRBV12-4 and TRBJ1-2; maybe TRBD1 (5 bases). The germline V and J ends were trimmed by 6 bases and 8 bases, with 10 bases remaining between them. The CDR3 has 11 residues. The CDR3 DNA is TGTGCCAGCAGCCGAGGGGCCGGCTACACCTTC. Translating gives CASSRGAGYTF.

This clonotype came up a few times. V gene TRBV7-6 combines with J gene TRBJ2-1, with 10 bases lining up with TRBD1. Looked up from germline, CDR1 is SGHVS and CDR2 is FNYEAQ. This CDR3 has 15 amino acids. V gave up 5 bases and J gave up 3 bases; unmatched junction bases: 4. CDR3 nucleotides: TGTGCCAGCAGCCCTGGACAGGGGGTCTACAATGAGCAGTTCTTC. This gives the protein CASSPGQGVYNEQFF.

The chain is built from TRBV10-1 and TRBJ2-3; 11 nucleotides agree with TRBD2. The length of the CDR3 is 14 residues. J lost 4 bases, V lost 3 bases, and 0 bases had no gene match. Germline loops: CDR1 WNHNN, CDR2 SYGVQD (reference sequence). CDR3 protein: CASSELAGADTQYF. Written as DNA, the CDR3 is TGCGCCAGCAGTGAACTAGCGGGAGCAGATACGCAGTATTTT.

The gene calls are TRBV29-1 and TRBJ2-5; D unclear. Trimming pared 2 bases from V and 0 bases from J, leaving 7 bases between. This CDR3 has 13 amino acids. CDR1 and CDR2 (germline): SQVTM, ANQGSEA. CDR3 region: CSVEYTNQETQYF. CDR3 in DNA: TGCAGCGTTGAATACACGAACCAAGAGACCCAGTACTTC.

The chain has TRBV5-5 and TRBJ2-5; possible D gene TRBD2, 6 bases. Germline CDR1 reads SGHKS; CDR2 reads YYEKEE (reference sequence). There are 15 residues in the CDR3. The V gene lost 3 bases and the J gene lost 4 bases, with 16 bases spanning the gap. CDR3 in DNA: TGTGCCAGCAGCTCGGAGGGACCATCGTCAGAGACCCAGTACTTC. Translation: CASSSEGPSSETQYF. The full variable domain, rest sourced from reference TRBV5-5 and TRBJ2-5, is DAGVTQSPTHLIKTRGQQVTLRCSPISGHKSVSWYQQVLGQGPQFIFQYYEKEERGRGNFPDRFSARQFPNYSSELNVNALLLGDSALYLCASSSEGPSSETQYFGPGTRLLVL.

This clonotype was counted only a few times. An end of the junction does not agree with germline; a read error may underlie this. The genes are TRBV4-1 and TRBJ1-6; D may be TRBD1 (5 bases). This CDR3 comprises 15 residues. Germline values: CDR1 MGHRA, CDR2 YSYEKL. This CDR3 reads CASSQVVQGDSPPHF. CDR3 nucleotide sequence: TGCGCCAGCAGCCAAGTGGTCCAGGGAGACTCACCCCCCCACTTT.

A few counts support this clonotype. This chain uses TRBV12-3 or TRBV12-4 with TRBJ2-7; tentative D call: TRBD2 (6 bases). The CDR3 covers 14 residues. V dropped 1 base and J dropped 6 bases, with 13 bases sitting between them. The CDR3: CASSLGGGRSEQYF. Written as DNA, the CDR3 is TGTGCCAGCAGTTTAGGTGGAGGGCGGTCCGAGCAGTACTTC.

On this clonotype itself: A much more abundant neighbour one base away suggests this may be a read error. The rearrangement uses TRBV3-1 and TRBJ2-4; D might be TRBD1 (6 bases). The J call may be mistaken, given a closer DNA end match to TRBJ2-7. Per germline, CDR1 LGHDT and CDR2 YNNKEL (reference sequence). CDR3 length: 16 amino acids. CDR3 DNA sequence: TGTGCCAGCAGCCAAGGCTCGGCAGGGGCGCCCTACGAGCAGTACTTC. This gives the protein CASSQGSAGAPYEQYF.

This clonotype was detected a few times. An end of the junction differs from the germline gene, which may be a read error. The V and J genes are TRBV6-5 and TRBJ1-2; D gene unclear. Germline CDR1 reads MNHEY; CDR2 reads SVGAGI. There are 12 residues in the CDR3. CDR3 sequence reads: CASSYSGVGYTF. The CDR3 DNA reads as TGTGCCAGCAGCTACTCCGGGGTTGGCTACACCTTC.

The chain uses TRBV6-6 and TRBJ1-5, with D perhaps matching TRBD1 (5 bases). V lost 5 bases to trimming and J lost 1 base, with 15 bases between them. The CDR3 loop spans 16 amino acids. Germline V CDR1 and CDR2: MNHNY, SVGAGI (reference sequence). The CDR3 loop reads CASSQSWQGSNQPQHF. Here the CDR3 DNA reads TGTGCCAGCAGTCAAAGTTGGCAGGGAAGCAATCAGCCCCAGCATTTT.

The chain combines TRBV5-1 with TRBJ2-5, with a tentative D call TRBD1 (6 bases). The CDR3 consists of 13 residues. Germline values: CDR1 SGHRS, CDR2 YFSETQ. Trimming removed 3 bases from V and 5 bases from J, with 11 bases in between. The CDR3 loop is CASSSLRGETQYF. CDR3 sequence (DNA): TGCGCCAGCAGCTCCCTTAGGGGGGAGACCCAGTACTTC.

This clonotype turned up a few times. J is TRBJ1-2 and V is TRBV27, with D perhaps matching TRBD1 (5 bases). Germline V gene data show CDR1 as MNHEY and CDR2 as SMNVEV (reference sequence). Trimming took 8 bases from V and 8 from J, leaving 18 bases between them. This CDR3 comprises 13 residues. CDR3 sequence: CASRPGALSGYTF. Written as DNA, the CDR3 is TGTGCCAGCCGCCCTGGGGCACTATCGGGCTACACCTTC.

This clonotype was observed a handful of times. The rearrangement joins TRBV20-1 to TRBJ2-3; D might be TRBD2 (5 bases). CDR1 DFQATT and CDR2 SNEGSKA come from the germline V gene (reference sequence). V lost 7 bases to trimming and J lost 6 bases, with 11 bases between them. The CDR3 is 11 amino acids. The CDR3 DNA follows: TGCAGTGGCCCGAGAGGGGATACGCAGTATTTT. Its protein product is CSGPRGDTQYF.

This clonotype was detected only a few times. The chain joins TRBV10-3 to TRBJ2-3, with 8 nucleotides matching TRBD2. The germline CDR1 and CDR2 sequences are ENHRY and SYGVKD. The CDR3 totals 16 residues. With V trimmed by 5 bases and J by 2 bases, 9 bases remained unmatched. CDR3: CAISSTSGLATDTQYF. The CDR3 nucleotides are TGTGCCATCAGTTCCACGTCCGGACTAGCCACAGATACGCAGTATTTT.

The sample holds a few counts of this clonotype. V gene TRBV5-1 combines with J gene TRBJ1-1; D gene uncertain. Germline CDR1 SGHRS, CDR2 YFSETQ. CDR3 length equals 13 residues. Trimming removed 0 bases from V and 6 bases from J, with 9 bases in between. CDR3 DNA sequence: TGCGCCAGCAGCTTGGACAGCTGGCCTGAAGCTTTCTTT. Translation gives CASSLDSWPEAFF.

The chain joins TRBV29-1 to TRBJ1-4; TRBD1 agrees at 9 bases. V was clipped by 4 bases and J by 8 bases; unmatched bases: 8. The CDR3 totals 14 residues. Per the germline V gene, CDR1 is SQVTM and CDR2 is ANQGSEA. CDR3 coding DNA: TGCAGCGTTGCGGGGACAGGGCGGAGCGAAAAACTGTTTTTT. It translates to CSVAGTGRSEKLFF.

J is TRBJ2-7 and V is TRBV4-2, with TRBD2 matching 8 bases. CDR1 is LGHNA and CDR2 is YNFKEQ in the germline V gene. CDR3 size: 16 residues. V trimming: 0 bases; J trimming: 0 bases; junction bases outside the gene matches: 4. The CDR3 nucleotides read TGTGCCAGCAGCCAAGAAGGTAGCGGGGCCTCCTACGAGCAGTACTTC. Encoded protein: CASSQEGSGASYEQYF.

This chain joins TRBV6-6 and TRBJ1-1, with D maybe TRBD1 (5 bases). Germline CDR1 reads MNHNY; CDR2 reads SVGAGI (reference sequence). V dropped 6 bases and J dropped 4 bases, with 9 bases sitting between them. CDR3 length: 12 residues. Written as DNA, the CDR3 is TGTGCCAGCAGAGAGGGACGCACTGAAGCTTTCTTT. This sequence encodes CASREGRTEAFF.

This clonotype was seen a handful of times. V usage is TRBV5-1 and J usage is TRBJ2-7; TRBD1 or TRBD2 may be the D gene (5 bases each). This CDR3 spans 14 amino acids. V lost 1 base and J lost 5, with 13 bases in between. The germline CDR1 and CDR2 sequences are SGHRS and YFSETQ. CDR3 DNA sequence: TGCGCCAGCAGCTTGTCGACAAGGGACCACGAGCAGTACTTC. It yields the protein CASSLSTRDHEQYF.

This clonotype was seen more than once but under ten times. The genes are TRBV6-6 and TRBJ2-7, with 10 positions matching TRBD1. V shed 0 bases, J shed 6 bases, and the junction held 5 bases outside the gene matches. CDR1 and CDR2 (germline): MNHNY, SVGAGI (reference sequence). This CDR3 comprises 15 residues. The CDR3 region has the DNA TGTGCCAGCAGTTACTCCGGGACAGGGGATTCCGAGCAGTACTTC. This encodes CASSYSGTGDSEQYF.

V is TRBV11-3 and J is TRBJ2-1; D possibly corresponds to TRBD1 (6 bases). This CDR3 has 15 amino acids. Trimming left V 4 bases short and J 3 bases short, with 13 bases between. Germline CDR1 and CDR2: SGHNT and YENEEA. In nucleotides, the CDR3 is TGTGCCAGCAGCTCAGGGGTTACCGACTACAATGAGCAGTTCTTC. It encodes CASSSGVTDYNEQFF.